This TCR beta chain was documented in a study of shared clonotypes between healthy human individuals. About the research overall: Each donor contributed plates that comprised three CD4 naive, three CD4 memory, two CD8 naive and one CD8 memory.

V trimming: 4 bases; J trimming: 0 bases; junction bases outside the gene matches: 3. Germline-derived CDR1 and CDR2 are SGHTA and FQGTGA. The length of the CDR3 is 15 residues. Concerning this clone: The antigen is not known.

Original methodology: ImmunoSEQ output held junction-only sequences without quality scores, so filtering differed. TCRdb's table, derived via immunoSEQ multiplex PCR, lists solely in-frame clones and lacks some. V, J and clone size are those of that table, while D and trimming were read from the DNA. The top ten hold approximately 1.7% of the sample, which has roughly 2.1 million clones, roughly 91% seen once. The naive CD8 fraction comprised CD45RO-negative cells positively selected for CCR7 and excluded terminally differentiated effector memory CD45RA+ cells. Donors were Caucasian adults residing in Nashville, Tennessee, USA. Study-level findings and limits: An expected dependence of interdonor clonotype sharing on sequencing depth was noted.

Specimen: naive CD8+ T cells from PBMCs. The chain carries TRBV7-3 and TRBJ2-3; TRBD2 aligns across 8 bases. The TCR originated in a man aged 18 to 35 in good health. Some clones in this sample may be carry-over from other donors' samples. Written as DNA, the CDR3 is TGTGCCAGCAGCTACGGGGGGGCTAGCACAGATACGCAGTATTTT. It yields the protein CASSYGGASTDTQYF. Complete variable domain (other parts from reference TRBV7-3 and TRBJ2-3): GAGVSQTPSNKVTEKGKYVELRCDPISGHTALYWYRQSLGQGPEFLIYFQGTGAADDSGLPNDRFFAVRPEGSVSTLKIQRTERGDSAVYLCASSYGGASTDTQYFGPGTRLTVL.